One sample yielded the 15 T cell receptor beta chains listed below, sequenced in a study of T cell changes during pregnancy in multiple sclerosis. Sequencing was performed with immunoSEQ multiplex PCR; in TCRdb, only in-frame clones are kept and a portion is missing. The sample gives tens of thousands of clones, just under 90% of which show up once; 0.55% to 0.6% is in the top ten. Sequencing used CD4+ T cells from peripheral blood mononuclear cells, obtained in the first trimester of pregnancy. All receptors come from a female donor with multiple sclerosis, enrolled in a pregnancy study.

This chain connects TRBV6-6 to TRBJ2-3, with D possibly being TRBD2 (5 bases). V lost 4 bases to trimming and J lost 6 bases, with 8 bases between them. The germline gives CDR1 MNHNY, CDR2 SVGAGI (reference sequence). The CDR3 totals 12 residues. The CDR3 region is CASSLASDTQYF. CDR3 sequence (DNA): TGTGCCAGCAGTTTAGCGTCCGATACGCAGTATTTT.

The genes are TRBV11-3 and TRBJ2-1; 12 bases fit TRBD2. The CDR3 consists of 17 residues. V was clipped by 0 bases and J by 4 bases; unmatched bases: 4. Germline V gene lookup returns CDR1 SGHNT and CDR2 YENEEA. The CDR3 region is CASSLDQTSGGYNEQFF. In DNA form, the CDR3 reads TGTGCCAGCAGCTTAGACCAAACTAGCGGGGGGTACAATGAGCAGTTCTTC.

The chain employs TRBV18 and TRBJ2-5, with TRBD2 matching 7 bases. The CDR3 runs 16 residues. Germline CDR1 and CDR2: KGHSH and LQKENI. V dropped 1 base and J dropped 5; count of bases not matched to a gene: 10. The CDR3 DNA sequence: TGTGCCAGCTCACCACTTGTTAGCGGGCTCCTGGAGACCCAGTACTTC. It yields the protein CASSPLVSGLLETQYF.

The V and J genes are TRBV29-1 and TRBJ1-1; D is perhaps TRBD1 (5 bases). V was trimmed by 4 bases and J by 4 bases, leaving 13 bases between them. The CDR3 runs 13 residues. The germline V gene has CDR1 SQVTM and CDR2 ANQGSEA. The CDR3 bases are TGCAGCGTTGTGGTCAGGGAGGGCACTGAAGCTTTCTTT. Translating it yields CSVVVREGTEAFF.

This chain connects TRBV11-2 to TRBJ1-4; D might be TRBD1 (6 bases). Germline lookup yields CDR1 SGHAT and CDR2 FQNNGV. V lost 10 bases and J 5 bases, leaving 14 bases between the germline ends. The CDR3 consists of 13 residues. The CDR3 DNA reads TGTGCCACCGGAGGGGGGGTGAATGAAAAACTGTTTTTT. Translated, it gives CATGGGVNEKLFF.

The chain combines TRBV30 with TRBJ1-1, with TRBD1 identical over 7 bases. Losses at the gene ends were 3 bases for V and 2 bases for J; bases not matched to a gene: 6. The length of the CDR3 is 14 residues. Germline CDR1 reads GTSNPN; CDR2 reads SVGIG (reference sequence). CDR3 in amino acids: CAWRNWDSNTEAFF. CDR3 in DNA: TGTGCCTGGAGAAATTGGGACAGTAACACTGAAGCTTTCTTT. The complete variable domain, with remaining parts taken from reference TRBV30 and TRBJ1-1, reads SQTIHQWPATLVQPVGSPLSLECTVEGTSNPNLYWYRQAAGRGLQLLFYSVGIGQISSEVPQNLSASRPQDRQFILSSKKLLLSDSGFYLCAWRNWDSNTEAFFGQGTRLTVV.

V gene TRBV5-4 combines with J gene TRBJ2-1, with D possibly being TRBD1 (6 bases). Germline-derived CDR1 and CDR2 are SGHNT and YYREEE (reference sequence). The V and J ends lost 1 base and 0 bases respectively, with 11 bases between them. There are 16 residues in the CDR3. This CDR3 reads CASSLRTGNSYNEQFF. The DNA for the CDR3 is TGTGCCAGCAGCTTGCGAACAGGGAACTCCTACAATGAGCAGTTCTTC.

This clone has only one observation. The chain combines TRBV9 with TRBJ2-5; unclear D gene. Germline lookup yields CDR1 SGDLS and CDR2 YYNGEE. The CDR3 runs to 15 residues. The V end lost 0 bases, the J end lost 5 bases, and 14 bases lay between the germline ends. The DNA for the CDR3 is TGTGCCAGCAGCGTAGACCCGGAGCCCCGTGAGACCCAGTACTTC. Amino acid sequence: CASSVDPEPRETQYF.

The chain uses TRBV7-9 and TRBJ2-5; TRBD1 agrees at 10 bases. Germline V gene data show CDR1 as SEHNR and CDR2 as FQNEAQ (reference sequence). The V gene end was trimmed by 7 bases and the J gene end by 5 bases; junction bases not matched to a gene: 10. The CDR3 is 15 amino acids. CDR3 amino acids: CASTLDRGAGETQYF. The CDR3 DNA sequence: TGTGCCAGCACCCTGGACAGGGGGGCTGGCGAGACCCAGTACTTC.

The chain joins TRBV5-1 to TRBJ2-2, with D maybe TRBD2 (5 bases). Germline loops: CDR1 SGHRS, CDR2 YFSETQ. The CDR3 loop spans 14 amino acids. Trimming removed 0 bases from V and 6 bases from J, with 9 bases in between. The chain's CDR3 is CASSLERVPGELFF. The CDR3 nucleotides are TGCGCCAGCAGCTTGGAGAGGGTCCCCGGGGAGCTGTTTTTT. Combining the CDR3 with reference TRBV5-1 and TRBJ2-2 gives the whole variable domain KAGVTQTPRYLIKTRGQQVTLSCSPISGHRSVSWYQQTPGQGLQFLFEYFSETQRNKGNFPGRFSGRQFSNSRSEMNVSTLELGDSALYLCASSLERVPGELFFGEGSRLTVL.

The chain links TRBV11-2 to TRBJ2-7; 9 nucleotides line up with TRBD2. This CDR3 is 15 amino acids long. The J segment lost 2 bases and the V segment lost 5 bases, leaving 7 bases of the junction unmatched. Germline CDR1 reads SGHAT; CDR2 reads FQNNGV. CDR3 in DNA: TGTGCCAGCAGCCAGACTGGACTAGCGCCCTACGAGCAGTACTTC. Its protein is CASSQTGLAPYEQYF.

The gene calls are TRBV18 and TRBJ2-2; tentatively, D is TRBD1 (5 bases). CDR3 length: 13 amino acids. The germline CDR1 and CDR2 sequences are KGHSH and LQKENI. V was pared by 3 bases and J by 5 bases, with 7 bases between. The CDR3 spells CASSPQGTGELFF. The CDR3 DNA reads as TGTGCCAGCTCACCTCAGGGAACCGGGGAGCTGTTTTTT. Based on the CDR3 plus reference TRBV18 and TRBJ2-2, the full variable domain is NAGVMQNPRHLVRRRGQEARLRCSPMKGHSHVYWYRQLPEEGLKFMVYLQKENIIDESGMPKERFSAEFPKEGPSILRIQQVVRGDSAAYFCASSPQGTGELFFGEGSRLTVL.

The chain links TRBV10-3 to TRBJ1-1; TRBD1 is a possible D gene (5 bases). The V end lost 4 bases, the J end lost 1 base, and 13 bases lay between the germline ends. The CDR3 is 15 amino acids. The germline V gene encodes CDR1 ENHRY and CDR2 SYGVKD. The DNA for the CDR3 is TGTGCCATCAGTGGGTTATGGCAGGGGAACACTGAAGCTTTCTTT. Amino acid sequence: CAISGLWQGNTEAFF.

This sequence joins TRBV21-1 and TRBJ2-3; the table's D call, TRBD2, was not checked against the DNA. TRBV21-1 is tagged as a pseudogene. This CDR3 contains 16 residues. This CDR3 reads CASSKETSGEKDTQYF. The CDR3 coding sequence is TGTGCCAGCAGCAAAGAGACTAGCGGGGAGAAAGATACGCAGTATTTT.

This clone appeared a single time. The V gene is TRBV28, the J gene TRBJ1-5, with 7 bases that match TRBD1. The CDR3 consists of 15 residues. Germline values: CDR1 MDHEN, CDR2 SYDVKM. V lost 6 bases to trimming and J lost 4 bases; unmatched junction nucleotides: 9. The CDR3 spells CASSLWQGGNQPQHF. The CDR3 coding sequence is TGTGCCAGCAGCCTGTGGCAGGGGGGAAATCAGCCCCAGCATTTT.